This passage covers 11 T cell receptor beta chains from one sample sequenced in a study of T cells in Graves' hyperthyroidism and ophthalmopathy. Researchers took RNA transcripts and amplified the TCR beta CDR3 regions from them. With the HTBI primer set, the TCR CDR3 went through a first round of RT-PCR. In TCRdb, the multiplex PCR reads were re-called with MiXCR into one record per CDR3 protein. The table records 450,000 to 550,000 distinct CDR3 sequences, 24% of them present only once. Input material: blood. All receptors derive from a woman aged 30 to 39 with Graves' ophthalmopathy.

This clonotype was seen a handful of times. A much larger clone differs by one base, so this may be a read error. This rearrangement joins TRBV15 to TRBJ2-2, with D tentatively TRBD2 (6 bases). V dropped 3 bases and J dropped 1 base, with 12 bases sitting between them. This CDR3 contains 16 residues. CDR1 and CDR2 from the germline V gene are LNHNV and YYDKDF (reference sequence). CDR3 sequence reads: CATSSGLTGNTGELFF. As DNA, the CDR3 is TGTGCCACCAGCAGTGGACTAACGGGGAACACCGGGGAGCTGTTTTTT.

This clonotype was counted ten times or more. This chain connects TRBV6-5 to TRBJ2-5, with a tentative D call TRBD1 (6 bases). The CDR3 is 15 residues long. With 8 bases removed from V and 2 bases from J, the gap between germline ends came to 18 bases. From germline, CDR1 is MNHEY and CDR2 SVGAGI. The CDR3 coding sequence is TGTGCCAGCCGCAGAGTTAATACAGGGCAAGAGACCCAGTACTTC. Its translation is CASRRVNTGQETQYF.

This clonotype was picked up many times. The chain uses TRBV6-2 or TRBV6-3 and TRBJ1-5; TRBD1 might be the D (5 bases). CDR3 length: 15 amino acids. The ends were cut back, 2 bases at V and 7 bases at J, with 15 bases in the middle. In germline, CDR1 is MNHEY, CDR2 SVGEGT. The DNA for the CDR3 is TGTGCCAGCAGTTACCCCGGGAGGGGTGTCCAGCCCCAGCATTTT. This gives the protein CASSYPGRGVQPQHF.

The sample holds many counts of this clonotype. The genes are TRBV6-1 and TRBJ1-1; D is uncertain. The CDR3 loop spans 15 amino acids. Germline assignment: CDR1 MNHNS and CDR2 SASEGT. V shed 3 bases and J shed 10 bases, with 21 bases lying between them. The CDR3 loop reads CASSEVGQQFLGAFF. DNA of the CDR3: TGTGCCAGCAGTGAGGTTGGGCAACAGTTTTTAGGAGCTTTCTTT.

Ten or more counts support this clonotype. The chain couples TRBV27 to TRBJ1-5, with D uncertain. The CDR3 spans 13 residues. V was shortened by 6 bases and J by 2 bases, with 8 bases between the two germline ends. Looked up from germline, CDR1 is MNHEY and CDR2 is SMNVEV (reference sequence). CDR3 DNA sequence: TGTGCCAGCAGCCCAGTTGGCAATCAGCCCCAGCATTTT. This encodes CASSPVGNQPQHF.

The rearrangement links TRBV29-1 to TRBJ1-2; D is undetermined. The CDR3 loop spans 14 amino acids. In germline, CDR1 is SQVTM, CDR2 ANQGSEA. V lost 1 base and J lost 0, with 9 bases in between. The CDR3 region has the DNA TGCAGCGTTGAAGCGACCGTAGCTAACTATGGCTACACCTTC. This codes for CSVEATVANYGYTF.

The chain carries TRBV29-1 and TRBJ1-2; the D gene is possibly TRBD1 (5 bases). Between the trimmed V and J ends, which lost 6 bases and 4 bases, there was a span of 18 bases. The CDR3 spans 14 residues. Germline V gene data show CDR1 as SQVTM and CDR2 as ANQGSEA. As DNA, the CDR3 is TGCAGCGTCGAACTTACGGGGGGGGGCTATGGCTACACCTTC. It yields the protein CSVELTGGGYGYTF. The variable domain in full, with the rest retrieved from reference TRBV29-1 and TRBJ1-2, is SAVISQKPSRDICQRGTSLTIQCQVDSQVTMMFWYRQQPGQSLTLIATANQGSEATYESGFVIDKFPISRPNLTFSTLTVSNMSPEDSSIYLCSVELTGGGYGYTFGSGTRLTVV.

This clonotype was seen a few times. CDR3 sequence: CSARVGTEAFF. DNA of the CDR3: TGCAGTGCTAGAGTTGGGACTGAAGCTTTCTTT. The rearrangement uses TRBV20-1 and TRBJ1-1, with D uncertain. This CDR3 comprises 11 residues. Germline lookup yields CDR1 DFQATT and CDR2 SNEGSKA (reference sequence). V lost 1 base, J lost 5 bases, and 5 bases lay in between.

This clonotype was picked up many times. The V call is TRBV10-3, the J call TRBJ1-2; maybe TRBD1 (5 bases). Per the germline V gene, CDR1 is ENHRY and CDR2 is SYGVKD. Trimming cost V 4 bases and J 7 bases, with 16 bases left between them. This CDR3 is 14 amino acids long. CDR3 sequence (DNA): TGTGCCATCAGTGTGGGCCAGGGTAATGGTGGCTACACCTTC. Translated: CAISVGQGNGGYTF.

The table lists this clonotype with many counts. The chain links TRBV20-1 to TRBJ2-7; 11 bases fit TRBD2. CDR3 size: 14 residues. The germline V gene has CDR1 DFQATT and CDR2 SNEGSKA (reference sequence). The ends lost 3 bases at V and 7 bases at J; junction bases unmatched: 8. The CDR3 bases are TGCAGTGCTAGCATAGCGGGGGGGTCCTTGGAGCAGTACTTC. Translation gives CSASIAGGSLEQYF.

This clonotype was detected ten times or more. The chain is built from TRBV5-1 and TRBJ2-7; no clear D. Germline loops: CDR1 SGHRS, CDR2 YFSETQ. V lost 9 bases and J 6 bases, leaving 13 bases between the germline ends. The CDR3 has 11 amino acids. CDR3 DNA: TGCGCCACTCTACGGGTATGCGAGCAGTACTTC. It codes for CATLRVCEQYF.